Below are 9 T cell receptor beta chains sequenced from a single sample in a study of T cells in Graves' hyperthyroidism and ophthalmopathy. Amplification of TCR beta CDR3 regions used RNA as the template. Initially, a first-round RT-PCR of the TCR CDR3 employed the HTBI primer set. TCRdb redid the calling of the multiplex PCR reads with MiXCR, one entry per CDR3 protein. The sample carries fewer than 450,000 distinct CDR3 sequences, over 12% recorded once. Sequences were obtained from blood. Every receptor here comes from a man aged 50 to 59 with Graves' ophthalmopathy.

The J gene is TRBJ2-5, the V gene TRBV10-3, with TRBD1 matching 9 bases. The CDR3 consists of 14 residues. Germline V gene lookup returns CDR1 ENHRY and CDR2 SYGVKD. With 8 bases clipped from V and 5 bases from J, the junction kept 9 bases outside the gene matches. CDR3 sequence: CAIGLGTGFETQYF. CDR3 DNA: TGTGCCATCGGTTTGGGGACAGGGTTCGAGACCCAGTACTTC.

This clonotype was recorded at least ten times. V gene TRBV20-1 combines with J gene TRBJ1-2, with D maybe TRBD1 (5 bases). The CDR3 runs to 12 residues. Trimming removed 0 bases at V and 4 bases at J, with 6 bases between. The germline V gene has CDR1 DFQATT and CDR2 SNEGSKA (reference sequence). The CDR3 reads CSARDGGYGYTF. The CDR3 bases are TGCAGTGCTAGAGATGGGGGCTATGGCTACACCTTC.

This clonotype was picked up many times. The rearrangement links TRBV6-1 to TRBJ2-5, with TRBD1 matching over 7 bases. There are 12 residues in the CDR3. Trimming cost V 5 bases and J 12 bases; bases outside gene matches: 9. Germline CDR1 and CDR2: MNHNS and SASEGT. In DNA form, the CDR3 reads TGTGCCAGCAGTAAAACAGGGGTTGGGGAGTACTTC. Protein product: CASSKTGVGEYF.

The table lists this clonotype with a few counts. The chain links TRBV13 to TRBJ2-1; tentatively, D is TRBD1 (6 bases). The V and J ends lost 4 bases and 2 bases respectively, with 18 bases between them. Germline V gene sequence: CDR1 PRHDT, CDR2 FYEKMQ (reference sequence). The CDR3 sequence is 17 residues long. The DNA of the CDR3 is TGTGCCAGCAGCTCCAGGGGTGGGCCTTTTCCCTACAATGAGCAGTTCTTC. It translates to CASSSRGGPFPYNEQFF.

This clonotype was recorded at least ten times. The J gene is TRBJ1-5, the V gene TRBV6-1; D might be TRBD1 (5 bases). The CDR3 is 16 residues long. CDR1 is MNHNS and CDR2 is SASEGT in the germline V gene. V lost 2 bases and J 2 bases, leaving 13 bases between the germline ends. This CDR3 is CASSESPGGGNQPQHF. CDR3 in DNA: TGTGCCAGCAGTGAAAGTCCCGGGGGAGGCAATCAGCCCCAGCATTTT.

This clonotype was recorded at least ten times. V is TRBV28 and J is TRBJ2-7, with D maybe TRBD1 (6 bases). The germline V and J ends were trimmed by 3 bases and 3 bases, with 18 bases remaining between them. The CDR3 is 16 residues long. CDR1 MDHEN and CDR2 SYDVKM come from the germline V gene. The CDR3 loop reads CASSFSGETNNYEQYF. The CDR3 nucleotides read TGTGCCAGCAGTTTCTCAGGGGAGACCAACAACTACGAGCAGTACTTC.

The chain has TRBV6-1 and TRBJ2-1; TRBD1 is a possible D gene (6 bases). The CDR3 spans 15 residues. CDR1 is MNHNS and CDR2 is SASEGT in the germline V gene. Trimming removed 5 bases at V and 4 bases at J, with 15 bases between. The CDR3: CASSQGHYGYNEQFF. The CDR3 DNA reads as TGTGCCAGCAGTCAGGGGCACTATGGGTACAATGAGCAGTTCTTC.

This clonotype was counted many times. This chain uses TRBV13 with TRBJ2-7; 9 positions match TRBD2. This CDR3 comprises 14 residues. The V gene's germline CDR1 is PRHDT and CDR2 FYEKMQ (reference sequence). With V trimmed by 6 bases and J by 5 bases, 8 bases remained unmatched. In DNA form, the CDR3 reads TGTGCCAGCAGGATCGGACTAGCGAAGAACGAGCAGTACTTC. Residues: CASRIGLAKNEQYF.

This clonotype was recorded at least ten times. The chain links TRBV29-1 to TRBJ2-1, with TRBD2 matching 10 bases. Losses at the gene ends were 4 bases for V and 8 bases for J; bases not matched to a gene: 8. The germline V gene encodes CDR1 SQVTM and CDR2 ANQGSEA. The CDR3 is 14 residues long. CDR3 in amino acids: CSVASSGSRDEQFF. The CDR3 nucleotides are TGCAGCGTTGCGTCTAGCGGGAGTCGCGATGAGCAGTTCTTC.